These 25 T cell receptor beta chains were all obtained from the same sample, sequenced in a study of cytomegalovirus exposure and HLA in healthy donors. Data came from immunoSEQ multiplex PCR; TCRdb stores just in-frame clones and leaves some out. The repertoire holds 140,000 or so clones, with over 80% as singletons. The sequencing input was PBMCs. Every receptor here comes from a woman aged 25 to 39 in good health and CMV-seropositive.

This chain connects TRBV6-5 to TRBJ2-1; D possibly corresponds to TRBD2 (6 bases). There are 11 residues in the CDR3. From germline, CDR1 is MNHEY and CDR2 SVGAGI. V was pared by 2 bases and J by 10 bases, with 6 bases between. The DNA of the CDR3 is TGTGCCAGCAGTTACCGGGGGGAGCAGTTCTTC. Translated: CASSYRGEQFF.

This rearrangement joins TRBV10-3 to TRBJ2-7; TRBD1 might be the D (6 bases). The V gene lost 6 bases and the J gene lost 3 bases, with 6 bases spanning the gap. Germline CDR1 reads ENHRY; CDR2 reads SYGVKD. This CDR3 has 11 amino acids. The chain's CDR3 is CAIRDSYEQYF. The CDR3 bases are TGTGCCATCAGGGACAGCTACGAGCAGTACTTC.

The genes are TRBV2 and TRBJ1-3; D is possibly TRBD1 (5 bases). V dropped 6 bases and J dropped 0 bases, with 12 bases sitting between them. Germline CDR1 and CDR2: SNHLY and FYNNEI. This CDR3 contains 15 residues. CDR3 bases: TGTGCCAGCAGCCACAGGTTAAACTCTGGAAACACCATATATTTT. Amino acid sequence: CASSHRLNSGNTIYF. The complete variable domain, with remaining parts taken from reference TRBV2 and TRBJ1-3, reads EPEVTQTPSHQVTQMGQEVILRCVPISNHLYFYWYRQILGQKVEFLVSFYNNEISEKSEIFDDQFSVERPDGSNFTLKIRSTKLEDSAMYFCASSHRLNSGNTIYFGEGSWLTVV.

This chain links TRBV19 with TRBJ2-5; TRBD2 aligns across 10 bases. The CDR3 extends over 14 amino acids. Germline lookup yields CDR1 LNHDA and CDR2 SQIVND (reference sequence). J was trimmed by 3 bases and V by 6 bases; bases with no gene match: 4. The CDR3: CASSLAGGEETQYF. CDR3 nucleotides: TGTGCCAGTAGCTTAGCGGGGGGAGAAGAGACCCAGTACTTC.

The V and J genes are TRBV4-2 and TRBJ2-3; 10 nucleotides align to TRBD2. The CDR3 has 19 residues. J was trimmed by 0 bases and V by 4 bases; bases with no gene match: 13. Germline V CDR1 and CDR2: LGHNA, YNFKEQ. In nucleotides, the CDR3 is TGTGCCAGCAGCCCCACCCGAAAACTAGCGGGGTATAGCACAGATACGCAGTATTTT. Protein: CASSPTRKLAGYSTDTQYF.

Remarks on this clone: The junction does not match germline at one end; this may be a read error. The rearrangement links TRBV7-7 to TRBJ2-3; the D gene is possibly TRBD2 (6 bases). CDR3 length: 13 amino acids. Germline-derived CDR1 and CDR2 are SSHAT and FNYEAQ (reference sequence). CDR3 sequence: CASSLSGVDTQYF. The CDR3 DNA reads TGTGCTAGCAGCTTGTCGGGGGTAGATACGCAGTATTTT. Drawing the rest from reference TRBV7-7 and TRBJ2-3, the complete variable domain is GAGVSQSPRYKVTKRGQDVTLRCDPISSHATLYWYQQALGQGPEFLTYFNYEAQPDKSGLPSDRFSAERPEGSISTLTIQRTEQRDSAMYRCASSLSGVDTQYFGPGTRLTVL.

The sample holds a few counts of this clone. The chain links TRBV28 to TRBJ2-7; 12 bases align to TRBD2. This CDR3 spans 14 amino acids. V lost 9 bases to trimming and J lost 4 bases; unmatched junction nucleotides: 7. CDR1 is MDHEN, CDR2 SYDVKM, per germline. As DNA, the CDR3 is TGTGCCAGTACCCCCGGGACTAGCGGGTACGAGCAGTACTTC. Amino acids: CASTPGTSGYEQYF.

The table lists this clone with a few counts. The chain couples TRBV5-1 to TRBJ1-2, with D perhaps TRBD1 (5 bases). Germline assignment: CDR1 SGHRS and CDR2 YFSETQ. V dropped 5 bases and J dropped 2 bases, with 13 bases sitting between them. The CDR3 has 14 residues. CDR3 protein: CASSPAQGNYGYTF. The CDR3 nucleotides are TGCGCCAGCAGTCCGGCCCAGGGAAACTATGGCTACACCTTC.

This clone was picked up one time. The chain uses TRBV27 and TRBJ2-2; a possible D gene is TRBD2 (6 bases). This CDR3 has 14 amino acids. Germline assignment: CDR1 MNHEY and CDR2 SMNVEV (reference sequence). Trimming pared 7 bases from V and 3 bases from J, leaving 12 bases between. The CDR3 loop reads CASTPGLDTGELFF. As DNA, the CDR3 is TGTGCCAGCACTCCGGGACTGGACACCGGGGAGCTGTTTTTT.

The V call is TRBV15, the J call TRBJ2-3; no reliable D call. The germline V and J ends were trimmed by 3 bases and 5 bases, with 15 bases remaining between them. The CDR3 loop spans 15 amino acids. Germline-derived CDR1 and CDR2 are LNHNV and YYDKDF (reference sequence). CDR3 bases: TGTGCCACCAGCAGGGGCAGCATTGATGGAGATACGCAGTATTTT. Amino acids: CATSRGSIDGDTQYF. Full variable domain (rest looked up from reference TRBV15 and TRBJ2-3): DAMVIQNPRYQVTQFGKPVTLSCSQTLNHNVMYWYQQKSSQAPKLLFHYYDKDFNNEADTPDNFQSRRPNTSFCFLDIRSPGLGDTAMYLCATSRGSIDGDTQYFGPGTRLTVL.

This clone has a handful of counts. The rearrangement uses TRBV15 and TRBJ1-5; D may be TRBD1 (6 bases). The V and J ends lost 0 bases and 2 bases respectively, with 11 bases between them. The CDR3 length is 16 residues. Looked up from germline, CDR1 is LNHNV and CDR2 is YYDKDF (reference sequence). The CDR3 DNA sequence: TGTGCCACCAGCAGAGATCAGGGGTCGGGCAATCAGCCCCAGCATTTT. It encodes CATSRDQGSGNQPQHF.

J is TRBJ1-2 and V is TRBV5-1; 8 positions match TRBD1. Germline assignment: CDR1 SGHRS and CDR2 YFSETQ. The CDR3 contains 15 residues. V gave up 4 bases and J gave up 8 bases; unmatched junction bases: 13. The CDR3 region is CASSLDLTGAGGYTF. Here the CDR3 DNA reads TGCGCCAGCAGCCTCGACCTGACAGGGGCCGGGGGCTACACCTTC.

This chain's CDR3 is CASQRVGDGELFF. CDR3 bases: TGTGCCAGCCAGCGGGTCGGGGACGGGGAGCTGTTTTTT. The genes are TRBV2 and TRBJ2-2; D perhaps matches TRBD2 (6 bases). Germline CDR1 is SNHLY and CDR2 is FYNNEI. V was cut by 8 bases and J by 7 bases, with 14 bases left in between. CDR3 length: 13 amino acids.

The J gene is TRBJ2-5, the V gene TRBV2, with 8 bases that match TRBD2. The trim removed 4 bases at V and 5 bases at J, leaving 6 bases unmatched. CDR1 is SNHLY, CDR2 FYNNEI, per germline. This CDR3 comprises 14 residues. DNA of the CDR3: TGTGCCAGCAGTGGACTAGCGACCTATGAGACCCAGTACTTC. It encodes CASSGLATYETQYF. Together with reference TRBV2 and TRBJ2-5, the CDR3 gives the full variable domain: EPEVTQTPSHQVTQMGQEVILRCVPISNHLYFYWYRQILGQKVEFLVSFYNNEISEKSEIFDDQFSVERPDGSNFTLKIRSTKLEDSAMYFCASSGLATYETQYFGPGTRLLVL.

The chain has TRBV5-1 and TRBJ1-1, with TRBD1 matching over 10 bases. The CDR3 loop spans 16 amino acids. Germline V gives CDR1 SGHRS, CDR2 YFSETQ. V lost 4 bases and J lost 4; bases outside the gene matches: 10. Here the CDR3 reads CASSPRDRGVGTEAFF. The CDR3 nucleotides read TGCGCCAGCAGCCCTAGGGACAGGGGCGTGGGCACTGAAGCTTTCTTT.

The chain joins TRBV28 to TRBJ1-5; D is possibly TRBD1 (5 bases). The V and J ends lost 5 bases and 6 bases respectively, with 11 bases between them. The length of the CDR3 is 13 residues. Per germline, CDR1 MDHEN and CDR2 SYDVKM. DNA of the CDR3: TGTGCCAGCAGTCGAACAGGAGCTCAGCCCCAGCATTTT. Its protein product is CASSRTGAQPQHF.

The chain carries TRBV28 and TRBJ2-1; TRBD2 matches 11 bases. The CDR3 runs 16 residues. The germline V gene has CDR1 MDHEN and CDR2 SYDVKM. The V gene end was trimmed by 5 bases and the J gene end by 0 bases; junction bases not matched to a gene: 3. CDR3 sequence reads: CASSPTSGSSYNEQFF. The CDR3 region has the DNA TGTGCCAGCAGTCCTACTAGCGGGAGCTCCTACAATGAGCAGTTCTTC.

CDR3 loop: CASTFERGTYEQYF. The CDR3 DNA reads as TGTGCCAGCACCTTCGAGCGGGGAACCTACGAGCAGTACTTC. The gene calls are TRBV6-1 and TRBJ2-7, with 7 nucleotides matching TRBD2. This CDR3 contains 14 residues. Germline CDR1 and CDR2: MNHNS and SASEGT. V was clipped by 7 bases and J by 2 bases; unmatched bases: 8.

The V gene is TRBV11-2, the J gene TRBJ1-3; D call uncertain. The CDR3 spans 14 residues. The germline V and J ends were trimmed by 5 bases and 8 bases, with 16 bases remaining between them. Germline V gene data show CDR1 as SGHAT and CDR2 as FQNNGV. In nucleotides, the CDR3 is TGTGCCAGCAGCCCCGGGAGCAGCCCAGACACCATATATTTT. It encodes CASSPGSSPDTIYF.

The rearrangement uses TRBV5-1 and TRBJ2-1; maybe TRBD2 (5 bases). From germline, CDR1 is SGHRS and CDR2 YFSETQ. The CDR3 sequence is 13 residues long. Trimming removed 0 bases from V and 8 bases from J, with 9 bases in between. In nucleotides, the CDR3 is TGCGCCAGCAGCTTGGCCGGGGTCGATGAGCAGTTCTTC. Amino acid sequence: CASSLAGVDEQFF.

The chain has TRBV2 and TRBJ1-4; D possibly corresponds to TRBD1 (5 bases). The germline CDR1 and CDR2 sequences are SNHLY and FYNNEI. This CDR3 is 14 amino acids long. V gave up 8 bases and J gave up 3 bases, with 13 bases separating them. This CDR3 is CASARGDSNEKLFF. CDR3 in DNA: TGTGCCAGCGCCCGAGGGGACTCTAATGAAAAACTGTTTTTT.

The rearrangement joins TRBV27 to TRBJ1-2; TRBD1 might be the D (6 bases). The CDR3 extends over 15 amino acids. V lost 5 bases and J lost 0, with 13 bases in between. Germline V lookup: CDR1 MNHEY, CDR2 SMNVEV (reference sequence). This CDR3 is CASSPRTDSNYGYTF. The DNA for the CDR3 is TGTGCCAGCAGTCCGAGGACAGACTCTAACTATGGCTACACCTTC.

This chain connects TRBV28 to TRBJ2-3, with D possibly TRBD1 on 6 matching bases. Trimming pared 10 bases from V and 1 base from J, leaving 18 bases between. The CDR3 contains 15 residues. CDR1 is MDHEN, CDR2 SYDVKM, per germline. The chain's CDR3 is CAITGSMGGTDTQYF. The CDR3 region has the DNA TGTGCCATCACAGGGAGTATGGGGGGCACAGATACGCAGTATTTT.

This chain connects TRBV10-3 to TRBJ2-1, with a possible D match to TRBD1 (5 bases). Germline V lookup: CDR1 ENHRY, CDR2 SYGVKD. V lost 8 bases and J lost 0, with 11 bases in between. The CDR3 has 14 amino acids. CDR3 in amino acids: CAIGRQSSYNEQFF. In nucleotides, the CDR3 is TGTGCCATCGGTCGACAGAGCTCCTACAATGAGCAGTTCTTC.

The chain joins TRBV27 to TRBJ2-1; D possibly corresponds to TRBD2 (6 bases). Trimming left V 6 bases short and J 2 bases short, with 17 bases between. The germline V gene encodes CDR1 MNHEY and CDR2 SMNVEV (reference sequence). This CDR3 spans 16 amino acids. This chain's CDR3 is CASRGGLVRPYNEQFF. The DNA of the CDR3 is TGTGCCAGCAGGGGGGGATTGGTTCGGCCCTACAATGAGCAGTTCTTC.